Presented here are 18 T cell receptor beta chains from one specimen sequenced in a study of Tregs in tolerant kidney transplant recipients (dated by TCRdb to between 2017 and 2020). The library was built by means of the immunoSEQ multiplex PCR assay. Imported from immuneACCESS, the table was reduced by TCRdb to in-frame sequences with V and J called. These copies leave out some clones; in studies compared against another copy, an unresolved V gene accounts for under half, and the cause of the remainder is not known. In this sample the table shows 100,000 to 150,000 clones, around nine tenths of which occur a single time. The top ten hold roughly 0.63% of the sample. The sequencing sample was made of CD4+ T cells from blood. The receptors come from a human donor in good health.

The chain carries TRBV7-2 and TRBJ2-7, with 7 bases identical to TRBD2. The CDR3 extends over 17 amino acids. Germline-derived CDR1 and CDR2 are SGHTA and FQGNSA. Losses at the gene ends were 0 bases for V and 3 bases for J; bases not matched to a gene: 11. The CDR3 bases are TGTGCCAGCAGCTTAGCCAGCGGGATGGGGTCGTACTACGAGCAGTACTTC. Its translation: CASSLASGMGSYYEQYF.

The J gene is TRBJ2-1, the V gene TRBV30; 13 positions match TRBD2. The CDR3 runs 19 residues. V was clipped by 0 bases and J by 9 bases; unmatched bases: 17. Germline CDR1 is GTSNPN and CDR2 is SVGIG (reference sequence). CDR3 sequence: CAWSVIMRLAGGLDSEQFF. CDR3 bases: TGTGCCTGGAGTGTGATTATGAGACTAGCGGGAGGATTGGATAGTGAGCAGTTCTTC. Using reference TRBV30 and TRBJ2-1 for the parts outside the CDR3, the full variable domain is SQTIHQWPATLVQPVGSPLSLECTVEGTSNPNLYWYRQAAGRGLQLLFYSVGIGQISSEVPQNLSASRPQDRQFILSSKKLLLSDSGFYLCAWSVIMRLAGGLDSEQFFGPGTRLTVL.

This clone was picked up a small number of times. This chain uses TRBV27 with TRBJ1-5; 8 nucleotides match TRBD1. With V trimmed by 6 bases and J by 6 bases, 7 bases remained unmatched. Germline CDR1 MNHEY, CDR2 SMNVEV (reference sequence). CDR3 size: 14 residues. The DNA for the CDR3 is TGTGCCAGCAGAGTTTCAGGGGGCATTCAGCCCCAGCATTTT. Translating it yields CASRVSGGIQPQHF.

This clone was counted a few times. The chain uses TRBV2 and TRBJ1-6; a weak D match, TRBD1 (6 bases). Trimming took off 3 bases at V and 10 bases at J, with 16 bases between the two ends. The CDR3 is 15 amino acids. Germline CDR1 SNHLY, CDR2 FYNNEI. CDR3: CASSEEGGRRSPLHF. The CDR3 DNA reads TGTGCCAGCAGTGAGGAAGGGGGACGTCGCTCACCCCTCCACTTT.

V usage is TRBV19 and J usage is TRBJ1-2; D unresolved. This CDR3 has 12 amino acids. CDR1 is LNHDA and CDR2 is SQIVND in the germline V gene (reference sequence). Trimming removed 6 bases at V and 6 bases at J, with 11 bases between. The CDR3 here is CASRVRTDGYTF. CDR3 in DNA: TGTGCCAGTAGAGTCAGGACGGATGGCTACACCTTC. The full variable domain, with the rest looked up from reference TRBV19 and TRBJ1-2, is DGGITQSPKYLFRKEGQNVTLSCEQNLNHDAMYWYRQDPGQGLRLIYYSQIVNDFQKGDIAEGYSVSREKKESFPLTVTSAQKNPTAFYLCASRVRTDGYTFGSGTRLTVV.

CDR3 coding DNA: TGCGCCAGCAGCTTGGCGGGTCGACGGGAGTCTGAAGCTTTCTTT. Protein: CASSLAGRRESEAFF. V and J are TRBV5-1 and TRBJ1-1, with no clear D. Germline CDR1 SGHRS, CDR2 YFSETQ. This CDR3 region has 15 residues. The V and J ends lost 0 bases and 6 bases respectively, with 15 bases between them.

This chain connects TRBV5-8 to TRBJ1-3; D remains unclear. Trimming removed 3 bases from V and 1 base from J, with 17 bases in between. Germline V gene sequence: CDR1 SGHTS, CDR2 YDEGEE. The CDR3 extends over 17 amino acids. The CDR3: CASSYPRQSGSGNTIYF. The DNA of the CDR3 is TGTGCCAGCAGCTATCCTAGACAAAGCGGATCTGGAAACACCATATATTTT. The whole variable domain, filled in from reference TRBV5-8 and TRBJ1-3, reads EAGVTQSPTHLIKTRGQQATLRCSPISGHTSVYWYQQALGLGLQFLLWYDEGEERNRGNFPPRFSGRQFPNYSSELNVNALELEDSALYLCASSYPRQSGSGNTIYFGEGSWLTVV.

The chain employs TRBV9 and TRBJ1-3, with D tentatively TRBD1 (5 bases). With 3 bases removed from V and 1 base from J, the gap between germline ends came to 11 bases. The germline CDR1 and CDR2 sequences are SGDLS and YYNGEE. The CDR3 contains 15 residues. The CDR3 sequence: CASSAGGGSGNTIYF. The DNA for the CDR3 is TGTGCCAGCAGCGCTGGTGGGGGGTCTGGAAACACCATATATTTT.

V is TRBV30 and J is TRBJ2-7, with a weak D call TRBD2 (6 bases). Per the germline V gene, CDR1 is GTSNPN and CDR2 is SVGIG (reference sequence). The CDR3 loop spans 13 amino acids. Trimming removed 4 bases from V and 0 bases from J, with 10 bases in between. CDR3 DNA: TGTGCCTGGACTAGCGCCCCCTCCTACGAGCAGTACTTC. It is translated as CAWTSAPSYEQYF.

The chain combines TRBV6-5 with TRBJ1-1; D is unclear. The CDR3 runs 15 residues. Trimming pared 3 bases from V and 0 bases from J, leaving 11 bases between. Germline loops: CDR1 MNHEY, CDR2 SVGAGI. CDR3 loop: CASSYSSPLNTEAFF. The CDR3 DNA reads TGTGCCAGCAGTTATTCATCCCCCCTGAACACTGAAGCTTTCTTT.

The V and J genes are TRBV9 and TRBJ1-1; tentatively, D is TRBD1 (5 bases). The V and J ends lost 0 bases and 0 bases respectively, with 12 bases between them. The CDR3 is 16 amino acids. Germline V CDR1 and CDR2: SGDLS, YYNGEE. CDR3 coding DNA: TGTGCCAGCAGCGTAGGGCATTGGGGGATGAACACTGAAGCTTTCTTT. Its protein is CASSVGHWGMNTEAFF.

The sample holds a few counts of this clone. The chain employs TRBV30 and TRBJ2-7; the match to TRBD2 covers 7 bases. Trimming cost V 4 bases and J 6 bases; bases outside gene matches: 9. Germline CDR1 and CDR2: GTSNPN and SVGIG (reference sequence). This CDR3 is built from 13 residues. The CDR3 protein is CAWTRREKGEQYF. The CDR3 nucleotides are TGTGCCTGGACTAGGCGGGAGAAGGGCGAGCAGTACTTC.

CDR3 in DNA: TGTGCCAGCAGCCCCCTGGACAGGGTCACTGAAGCTTTCTTT. Translating it yields CASSPLDRVTEAFF. The chain joins TRBV11-2 to TRBJ1-1; 8 bases line up with TRBD1. Unmatched junction bases numbered 6, after V lost 5 bases and J lost 4 bases. This CDR3 region has 14 residues. From germline, CDR1 is SGHAT and CDR2 FQNNGV.

The chain combines TRBV7-2 with TRBJ1-5; 8 bases align to TRBD1. The J segment lost 0 bases and the V segment lost 2 bases, leaving 3 bases of the junction unmatched. There are 16 residues in the CDR3. Germline CDR1 reads SGHTA; CDR2 reads FQGNSA. The CDR3 DNA reads as TGTGCCAGCAGCTTAACAACAGGGGGTAGCAATCAGCCCCAGCATTTT. Translation gives CASSLTTGGSNQPQHF. Combining the CDR3 with reference TRBV7-2 and TRBJ1-5 gives the whole variable domain GAGVSQSPSNKVTEKGKDVELRCDPISGHTALYWYRQSLGQGLEFLIYFQGNSAPDKSGLPSDRFSAERTGGSVSTLTIQRTQQEDSAVYLCASSLTTGGSNQPQHFGDGTRLSIL.

This chain connects TRBV27 to TRBJ2-3; TRBD2 aligns across 8 bases. CDR1 MNHEY and CDR2 SMNVEV come from the germline V gene (reference sequence). There are 20 residues in the CDR3. The J segment lost 8 bases and the V segment lost 6 bases, leaving 28 bases of the junction unmatched. The CDR3 region has the DNA TGTGCCAGCAGCCTCTTAGCCCGGGGTTGGCCGGGACTAGGTTTGGGTACGCAGTATTTT. Amino acids: CASSLLARGWPGLGLGTQYF.

The gene calls are TRBV19 and TRBJ2-1, with D possibly being TRBD2 (5 bases). This CDR3 region has 13 residues. The ends were cut back, 3 bases at V and 2 bases at J, with 5 bases in the middle. Per the germline V gene, CDR1 is LNHDA and CDR2 is SQIVND (reference sequence). CDR3 in DNA: TGTGCCAGTAGTATCGGGACCTACAATGAGCAGTTCTTC. Translation: CASSIGTYNEQFF.

V gene TRBV7-8 combines with J gene TRBJ1-2; TRBD1 might be the D (5 bases). Germline loops: CDR1 SGHVS, CDR2 FQNEAQ. The V end lost 7 bases, the J end lost 9 bases, and 18 bases lay between the germline ends. This CDR3 contains 13 residues. The CDR3 nucleotides are TGTGCCAGCAACGAGGACCGGGGGGGAAGCTACACCTTC. Residues: CASNEDRGGSYTF.

This chain uses TRBV11-3 with TRBJ1-2, with D possibly TRBD1 on 6 matching bases. Germline V gene lookup returns CDR1 SGHNT and CDR2 YENEEA. The V end was cut by 6 bases, the J end by 7 bases, with 18 bases between. CDR3 length: 14 residues. The CDR3 nucleotides are TGTGCCAGCAGGGACTTTGGGGGGCCTGGTGGCTACACCTTC. This gives the protein CASRDFGGPGGYTF.